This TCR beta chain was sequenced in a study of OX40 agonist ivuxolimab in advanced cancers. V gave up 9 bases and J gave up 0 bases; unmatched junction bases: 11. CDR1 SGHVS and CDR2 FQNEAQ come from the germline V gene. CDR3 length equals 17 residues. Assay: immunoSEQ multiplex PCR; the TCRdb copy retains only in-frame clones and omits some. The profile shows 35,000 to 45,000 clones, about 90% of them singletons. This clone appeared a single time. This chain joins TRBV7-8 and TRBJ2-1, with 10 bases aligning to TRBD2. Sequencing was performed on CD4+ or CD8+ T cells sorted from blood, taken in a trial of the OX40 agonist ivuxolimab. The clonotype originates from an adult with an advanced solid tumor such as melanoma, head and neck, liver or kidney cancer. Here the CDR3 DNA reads TGTGCCAGTGACAATGGACTAGCGGACTTCTCCTACAATGAGCAGTTCTTC. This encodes CASDNGLADFSYNEQFF.